The rows below give T cell receptor beta chains drawn from one sample of a study of cytomegalovirus exposure and HLA in healthy donors. Clones were sequenced by immunoSEQ multiplex PCR, and TCRdb holds only the in-frame ones, with some missing. Of tens of thousands of clones in the sample, about four fifths were seen once. Sequenced: PBMCs. These receptors all come from a woman aged 25 to 39 in good health and CMV-seronegative. CDR3s include the opening cysteine and the closing phenylalanine or tryptophan. A D gene is named only where the DNA matches it firmly. The listing skips clone size in some rows; elsewhere it reads once, few, many or a size class.

>.|TRBJ2-6|TRBV2|.
TGTGCCAGCAGTGCGGTCTCTGGGGCCAACGTCCTGACTTTC
CASSAVSGANVLTF
>.|TRBJ1-1|TRBV29-1|.
TGCAGCGTTGAAAACCCCAGGGGCCGAAACACTGAAGCTTTCTTT
CSVENPRGRNTEAFF
>.|TRBJ2-2|TRBV19|.
TGTGCCAGTAGTATAGACGGGAACACCGGGGAGCTGTTTTTT
CASSIDGNTGELFF
>.|TRBJ2-3|TRBV9|.
TGTGCCAGCAGCGTAGTTACTACATCTCGCACAGATACGCAGTATTTT
CASSVVTTSRTDTQYF
>.|TRBJ1-4|TRBV30|TRBD1
TGTGCCTGGACCGGGACAGGGGGCGCGTTTGAAAAACTGTTTTTT
CAWTGTGGAFEKLFF
>.|TRBJ2-6|TRBV28|.
TGTGCCAGCCGGTTGACAGAGTCTGGGGCCAACGTCCTGACTTTC
CASRLTESGANVLTF
>.|TRBJ2-5|TRBV5-1|TRBD1
TGCGCCAGCTCCACCATCAGGGGGCTTAAGGATTTGGGAGAGACCCAGTACTTC
CASSTIRGLKDLGETQYF
>.|TRBJ1-2|TRBV7-9|TRBD1
TGTGCCAGCAGCTCAGGGTCCCGGGACAGGGCATCCTATGGCTACACCTTC
CASSSGSRDRASYGYTF
>.|TRBJ2-5|TRBV7-2|TRBD1
TGTGCCAGCAGCCAACAGGGGATCGTGTCCGAGACCCAGTACTTC
CASSQQGIVSETQYF
>.|TRBJ2-3|TRBV5-6|TRBD2
TGTGCCAGCAGCACGGACGTGGGAGGGGCGACAGATACGCAGTATTTT
CASSTDVGGATDTQYF
>.|TRBJ1-6|TRBV5-1|.
TGCGCCAGCAGCCAACAAAGCACAGCTGCCAATTCACCCCTCCACTTT
CASSQQSTAANSPLHF
>.|TRBJ1-5|TRBV5-1|TRBD1
TGCGCCAGCAGCTTGGCCACAGGGGGGGGCCAGCCCCAGCATTTT
CASSLATGGGQPQHF
>.|TRBJ1-3|TRBV28|TRBD1
TGTGCCAGCACAGGACAGGGAGGATTGAAAGGAAACACCATATATTTT
CASTGQGGLKGNTIYF
>.|TRBJ2-7|TRBV11-2|.
TGTGCCAGCAGCTTAGGGAGAAACTACGAGCAGTACTTC
CASSLGRNYEQYF
>.|TRBJ2-1|TRBV4-1|TRBD2
TGCGCCAGCCGAACGGGACTAGCGGGGGACAATGAGCAGTTCTTC
CASRTGLAGDNEQFF
>.|TRBJ2-7|TRBV10-3|.
TGTGCCATCAGTGGCACAGGGTACGACGAGCAGTACTTC
CAISGTGYDEQYF
>.|TRBJ2-7|TRBV7-9|.
TGTGCCAGCAGCTTAGACTTAGGAGGGTCATTTTCCTACGAGCAGTACTTC
CASSLDLGGSFSYEQYF
>.|TRBJ1-1|TRBV30|TRBD1
TGTGCCTGGAGTTCCGGGACAGGGGCGACTGAAGCTTTCTTT
CAWSSGTGATEAFF
>.|TRBJ2-7|TRBV5-1|TRBD1
TGCGCCAGCAGCTTGGAACCGGGACTTCGTGGACAGGGGTTTGACTACGAGCAGTACTTC
CASSLEPGLRGQGFDYEQYF
>.|TRBJ1-3|TRBV9|TRBD1
TGTGCCAGCAGCGTATGGGACAGGGGGTATGGAAACACCATATATTTT
CASSVWDRGYGNTIYF
>.|TRBJ2-1|TRBV25-1|.
TGTGCCAGCAATCTTGGGGGAGGTTGGGAGCAGTTCTTC
CASNLGGGWEQFF
>.|TRBJ2-7|TRBV7-2|TRBD1
TGTGCCAGCAGCTTAGTACAGGGGGCCTACGAGCAGTACTTC
CASSLVQGAYEQYF
>.|TRBJ1-2|TRBV10-2|.
TGCGCCAGCAGTGAGGGATATTTAAAGGGGTATGGCTACACCTTC
CASSEGYLKGYGYTF
>.|TRBJ1-1|TRBV5-6|.
TGTGCCAGCAGCCTCATGGTAGGGGGAGAAATGAACACTGAAGCTTTCTTT
CASSLMVGGEMNTEAFF
>.|TRBJ2-2|TRBV29-1|TRBD1
TGCAGCGTAGACAGGGCTAGAACCGGGGAGCTGTTTTTT
CSVDRARTGELFF
>few|TRBJ1-5|TRBV7-2|.
TGTGCCAGCAGCTCATCAGGGGTTCCGAGCAATCAGCCCCAGCATTTT
CASSSSGVPSNQPQHF
>.|TRBJ2-3|TRBV5-1|TRBD2
TGCGCCAGCAGCTTGGGCCCTAGCGGGGGGACGGCAGATACGCAGTATTTT
CASSLGPSGGTADTQYF
>.|TRBJ1-1|TRBV19|.
TGTGCCAGTAGGGGGAGGGCGGACTTGGACACTGAAGCTTTCTTT
CASRGRADLDTEAFF
>.|TRBJ1-1|TRBV7-6|.
TGTGCCAGCAGCTTATGGGCAGGGGAGACTGAAGCTTTCTTT
CASSLWAGETEAFF
>.|TRBJ1-1|TRBV4-1|.
TGCGCCAGCAGCCAACTAATAGTGAACACTGAAGCTTTCTTT
CASSQLIVNTEAFF
>.|TRBJ2-2|TRBV29-1|.
TGCAGCGTTGAATCCAGGCTGAACACCGGGGAGCTGTTTTTT
CSVESRLNTGELFF
>.|TRBJ1-6|TRBV19|.
TGTGCCAGTAGTCTACCCCCGGCTTTCCGGGGGTACTCACCCCTCCACTTT
CASSLPPAFRGYSPLHF
>.|TRBJ1-1|TRBV19|.
TGTGCCAGTAGTGGGTCATACAGTTTTAACACTGAAGCTTTCTTT
CASSGSYSFNTEAFF
>.|TRBJ1-1|TRBV2|.
TGTGCCAGCCCTCGGGTAAGCACTGAAGCTTTCTTT
CASPRVSTEAFF
>.|TRBJ2-7|TRBV7-2|TRBD1
TGTGCCAGCAGCCTCGGACAGGGGACGTACGAGCAGTACTTC
CASSLGQGTYEQYF
>once|TRBJ2-7|TRBV16|TRBD2
TGTGCCAGCAGCGTCCCCCGGGCGGGGGGGCCGTACGAGCAGTACTTC
CASSVPRAGGPYEQYF
>.|TRBJ2-7|TRBV2|.
TGTGCCAGCAGTGGAGGGAGTGCGTCCGACGAGCAGTACTTC
CASSGGSASDEQYF
>.|TRBJ1-3|TRBV30|TRBD1
TGTGCCTATAAGAGGGGGCGCGGTGGAAACACCATATATTTT
CAYKRGRGGNTIYF
>.|TRBJ1-5|TRBV19|.
TGTGCCAGTAGTATTTCCGCGGGTCAGCCCCAGCATTTT
CASSISAGQPQHF
>once|TRBJ1-2|TRBV21-1|.
TGTGCCAGCAGAGAGCTTACCTATGGCTACACCTTC
CASRELTYGYTF
>once|TRBJ1-6|TRBV10-1|TRBD1
TGCGCCAGCAGCAAGGACAGGTCACCCCTCCACTTT
CASSKDRSPLHF
>.|TRBJ2-1|TRBV11-3|.
TGTGCCAGCAGCTTAGTTTATCAGGGTTCGAATGAGCAGTTCTTC
CASSLVYQGSNEQFF
>.|TRBJ2-7|TRBV27|TRBD1
TGTGCCAGCAGTACCGGACAGGGAGGCTACGAGCAGTACTTC
CASSTGQGGYEQYF
>.|TRBJ2-3|TRBV7-2|.
TGTGCCAGCAGCCTACGGGGGAGCGTGGATACGCAGTATTTT
CASSLRGSVDTQYF
>.|TRBJ2-5|TRBV5-4|.
TGTGCCAGCAGCTTGAATCAGGGGCCCGAGGAGACCCAGTACTTC
CASSLNQGPEETQYF
>once|TRBJ2-3|TRBV7-2|TRBD2
TGTGCCAGCAGCCAAAGCAGTTTAGCGGGGGTCCCAGATACGCAGTATTTT
CASSQSSLAGVPDTQYF
>.|TRBJ2-7|TRBV14|TRBD2
TGTGCCAGCAGCCAAGATGCGGGGGTCGAGCAGTACTTC
CASSQDAGVEQYF
>.|TRBJ2-5|TRBV6-1|.
TGTGCCAGCAGTGAAAGAGGGCAGGAGCTATGGGCCCAGTACTTC
CASSERGQELWAQYF
>.|TRBJ2-4|TRBV11-2|TRBD1
TGTGCCAGCAGCTCCTATCGACAGGGGGGAAACATTCAGTACTTC
CASSSYRQGGNIQYF
>.|TRBJ2-2|TRBV5-1|.
TGCGCCAGCAGCTTGGCCCTGGTCGGGAACACCGGGGAGCTGTTTTTT
CASSLALVGNTGELFF
>once|TRBJ1-1|TRBV5-6|TRBD1
TGTGCCAGCAGCTTTGCCTCCGGGACAGGCCTGGTCACTGAAGCTTTCTTT
CASSFASGTGLVTEAFF
>.|TRBJ2-7|TRBV10-3|.
TGTGCCATCAGTGGCGGGGACAGCTACGAGCAGTACTTC
CAISGGDSYEQYF
>.|TRBJ1-2|TRBV7-9|.
TGTGCCAGCAGCTTAGAGCAGGCGATGGTGTGGGGCTACACCTTC
CASSLEQAMVWGYTF